The subject of this entry is one T cell receptor beta chain. The antigen remains undetermined. Trimming left V 3 bases short and J 1 base short, with 13 bases between. The germline V gene has CDR1 MDHEN and CDR2 SYDVKM. This CDR3 has 16 residues. These data originate in a study of T-cell reconstitution after alpha-beta-depleted transplantation in children. Broader study findings: Diversity and T-cell counts at one year after transplant derived mostly from new T cells.

Unique molecular identifiers were incorporated during preparation of the TCRbeta library. TCRdb recomputed calls from the PCR reads with MiXCR, one row per CDR3 protein. The sample includes roughly 340,000 distinct CDR3 sequences, 15% to 20% of them seen just once. Source: PBMCs, mostly from graft donor cells, taken 360 days after TCRalphabeta/CD19-depleted stem cell transplant. This rearrangement joins TRBV28 to TRBJ2-4; the D gene is possibly TRBD1 (5 bases). The TCR was taken from a male patient between 2 and 10 years old who had a stem cell transplant for acute lymphoblastic leukemia, so the T cells may come from the graft donor. CDR3 sequence: CASSFSDQGAKNIQYF. CDR3 DNA: TGTGCCAGCAGTTTTTCGGATCAGGGTGCCAAAAACATTCAGTACTTC.